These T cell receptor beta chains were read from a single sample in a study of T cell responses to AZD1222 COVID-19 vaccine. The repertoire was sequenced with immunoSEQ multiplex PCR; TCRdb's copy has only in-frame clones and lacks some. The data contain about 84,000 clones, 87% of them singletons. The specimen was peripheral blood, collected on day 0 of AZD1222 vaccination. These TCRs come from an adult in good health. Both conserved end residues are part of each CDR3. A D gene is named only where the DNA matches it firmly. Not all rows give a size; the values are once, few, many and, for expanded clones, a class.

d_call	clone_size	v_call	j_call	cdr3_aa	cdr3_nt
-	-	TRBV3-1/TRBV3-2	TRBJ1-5	CASSPHDSFNQPQHF	TGTGCCAGCAGCCCCCATGACAGCTTCAATCAGCCCCAGCATTTT
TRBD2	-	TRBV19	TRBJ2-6	CATSGRVSGANVLTF	TGTGCCACCAGCGGGAGGGTTTCCGGGGCCAACGTCCTGACTTTC
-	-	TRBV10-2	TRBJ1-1	CASSESRDTEAFF	TGCGCCAGCAGTGAGTCGAGGGACACTGAAGCTTTCTTT
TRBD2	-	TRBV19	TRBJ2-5	CASSLTAGGEETQYF	TGTGCCTCCTCGCTGACGGCGGGAGGTGAAGAGACCCAGTACTTC
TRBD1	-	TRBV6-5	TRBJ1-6	CASITGTGNNSPLHF	TGTGCCAGCATTACCGGGACAGGGAATAATTCACCCCTCCACTTT
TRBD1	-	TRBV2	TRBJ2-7	CASGQQGSLVEQYF	TGTGCCAGCGGGCAACAGGGGTCTCTGGTCGAGCAGTACTTC
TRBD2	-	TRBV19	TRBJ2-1	CASSIAVLAGVGDEQFF	TGTGCCAGTAGTATAGCGGTACTAGCGGGAGTGGGCGATGAGCAGTTCTTC
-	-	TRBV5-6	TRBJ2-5	CASSSQGAGETQYF	TGTGCCAGCAGCTCCCAAGGGGCGGGGGAGACCCAGTACTTC
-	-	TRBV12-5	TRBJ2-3	CASGSSGPTDTQYF	TGTGCTAGTGGTTCGTCGGGACCCACAGATACGCAGTATTTT
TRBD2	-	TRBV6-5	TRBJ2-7	CASSGREVYEQYF	TGTGCCAGCAGCGGGAGGGAGGTTTACGAGCAGTACTTC
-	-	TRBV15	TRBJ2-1	CATSRVSTLSEQFF	TGTGCCACCAGCAGAGTATCGACACTGAGTGAGCAGTTCTTC
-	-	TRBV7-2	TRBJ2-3	CASSAPPGQNTQYF	TGTGCCAGCAGCGCCCCTCCGGGGCAAAATACGCAGTATTTT
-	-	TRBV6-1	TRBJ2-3	CASTNGVDTQYF	TGTGCCAGCACGAACGGGGTAGATACGCAGTATTTT
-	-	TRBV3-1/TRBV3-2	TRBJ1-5	CASSQGPEAQPQHF	TGTGCCAGCAGCCAAGGCCCAGAGGCCCAGCCCCAGCATTTT
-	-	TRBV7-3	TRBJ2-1	CASSLPPDYHNEQFF	TGTGCCAGCAGCTTACCCCCGGACTATCACAATGAGCAGTTCTTC
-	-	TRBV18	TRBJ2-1	CASSPFDRNDEQFF	TGTGCCAGCTCACCATTCGACCGAAATGATGAGCAGTTCTTC
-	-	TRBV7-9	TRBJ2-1	CASSEGAYNEQFF	TGTGCCAGCAGCGAGGGGGCCTACAATGAGCAGTTCTTC
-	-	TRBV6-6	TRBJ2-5	CASSTQRRETQYF	TGTGCCAGCAGTACCCAGCGGCGGGAGACCCAGTACTTC
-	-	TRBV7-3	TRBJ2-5	CASSLTRLSEETQYF	TGTGCCAGCAGCTTAACGCGCCTTAGTGAGGAGACCCAGTACTTC
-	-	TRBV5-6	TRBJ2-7	CASSSGVPYYEQYF	TGTGCCAGCAGTAGTGGAGTCCCCTACTACGAGCAGTACTTC
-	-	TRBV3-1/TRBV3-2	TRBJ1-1	CASSQDLAAFF	TGTGCCAGCAGCCAAGATTTGGCCGCTTTCTTT
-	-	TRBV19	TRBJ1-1	CASSTGHLNTEAFF	TGTGCCAGTAGTACTGGACACCTGAACACTGAAGCTTTCTTT
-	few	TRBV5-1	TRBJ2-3	CASSVYGGPGDTQYF	TGCGCCAGCAGCGTTTACGGGGGCCCGGGAGATACGCAGTATTTT
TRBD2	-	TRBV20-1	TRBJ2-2	CSASPPGLAGTGELFF	TGCAGTGCTAGTCCCCCAGGACTAGCGGGAACCGGGGAGCTGTTTTTT
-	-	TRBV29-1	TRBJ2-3	CSVAVGGTDTQYF	TGCAGCGTTGCTGTGGGAGGCACAGATACGCAGTATTTT
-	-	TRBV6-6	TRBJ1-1	CASSSGSWGTEAFF	TGTGCCAGCAGTTCGGGGAGTTGGGGCACTGAAGCTTTCTTT
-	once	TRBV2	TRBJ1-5	CASGTLLNQPQHF	TGTGCCAGCGGAACCTTACTTAATCAGCCCCAGCATTTT
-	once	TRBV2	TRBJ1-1	CASSSRGAGRITEAFF	TGTGCCAGCAGTTCCCGAGGGGCCGGGAGGATCACTGAAGCTTTCTTT
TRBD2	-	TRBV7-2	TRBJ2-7	CASSLGTSDYYEQYF	TGTGCCAGCAGCCTCGGGACTAGCGACTACTACGAGCAGTACTTC
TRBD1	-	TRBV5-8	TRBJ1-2	CASPGTAPRANYGYTF	TGTGCCTCCCCGGGGACAGCTCCTAGGGCGAACTATGGCTACACCTTC
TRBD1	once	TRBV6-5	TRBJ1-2	CASLKTGGLYYGYTF	TGTGCCAGCCTCAAGACAGGGGGCCTGTACTATGGCTACACCTTC
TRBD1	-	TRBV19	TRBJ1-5	CASSVGTENQPQHF	TGTGCCAGTAGTGTGGGGACAGAGAATCAGCCCCAGCATTTT
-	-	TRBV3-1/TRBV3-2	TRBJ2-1	CASSQDGGYNEQFF	TGTGCCAGCAGCCAAGACGGCGGATACAATGAGCAGTTCTTC
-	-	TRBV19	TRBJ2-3	CASKGGSTDTQYF	TGTGCCAGTAAGGGCGGTAGCACAGATACGCAGTATTTT
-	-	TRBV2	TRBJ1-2	CASSEATGTSGYTF	TGTGCCAGCAGTGAAGCTACCGGGACATCTGGCTACACCTTC
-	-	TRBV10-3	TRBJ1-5	CAISESKDQPQHF	TGTGCCATCAGTGAGTCGAAGGATCAGCCCCAGCATTTT
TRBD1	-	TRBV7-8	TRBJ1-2	CASSFGSTGTGSDYGYTF	TGTGCCAGCAGCTTTGGATCTACCGGGACAGGGAGCGATTATGGCTACACCTTC
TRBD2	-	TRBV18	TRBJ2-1	CASSPRTSGSNEQFF	TGTGCCAGCTCACCCCGAACTAGCGGGAGTAATGAGCAGTTCTTC
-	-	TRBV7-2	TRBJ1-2	CASSLTGYNYGYTF	TGTGCCAGCAGCTTAACAGGGTACAACTATGGCTACACCTTC
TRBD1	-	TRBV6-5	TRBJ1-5	CASGQGNQPQHF	TGTGCCAGCGGACAGGGAAATCAGCCCCAGCATTTT
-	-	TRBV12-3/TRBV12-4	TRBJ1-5	CASSLRGNQPQHF	TGTGCCAGCAGTTTACGGGGTAATCAGCCCCAGCATTTT
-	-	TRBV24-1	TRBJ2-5	CATSGGDETQYF	TGTGCCACCAGTGGGGGTGACGAGACCCAGTACTTC
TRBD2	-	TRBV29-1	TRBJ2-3	CSVPTSGHDTQYF	TGCAGCGTCCCGACTAGCGGTCATGATACGCAGTATTTT
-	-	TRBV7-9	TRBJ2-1	CASSQGPNNEQFF	TGTGCCAGCAGCCAGGGACCTAACAATGAGCAGTTCTTC
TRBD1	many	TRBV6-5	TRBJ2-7	CASSYRDRGDEQYF	TGTGCCAGCAGTTACCGGGACAGGGGGGACGAGCAGTACTTC
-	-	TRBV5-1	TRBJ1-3	CASSLEGPGSRGNTIYF	TGCGCCAGCAGCTTGGAAGGTCCAGGGTCTCGTGGAAACACCATATATTTT
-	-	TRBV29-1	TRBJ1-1	CSVAPQVSGAFF	TGCAGCGTTGCCCCACAGGTTTCGGGAGCTTTCTTT
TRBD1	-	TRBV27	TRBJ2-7	CASSLRQGLEQYF	TGTGCCAGCAGTCTAAGACAGGGTTTAGAGCAGTACTTC
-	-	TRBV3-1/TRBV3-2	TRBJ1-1	CASSQTVGSEAFF	TGTGCCAGCAGCCAAACGGTGGGGAGTGAAGCTTTCTTT
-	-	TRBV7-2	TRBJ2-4	CASSTGGSDIQYF	TGTGCCAGCAGCACAGGTGGCTCGGACATTCAGTACTTC
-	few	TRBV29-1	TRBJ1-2	CSVLDISQGYTF	TGCAGCGTTCTAGACATCTCTCAAGGCTACACCTTC
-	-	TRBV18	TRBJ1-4	CASSQLEGNEKLFF	TGTGCCAGCTCCCAGCTCGAGGGTAATGAAAAACTGTTTTTT
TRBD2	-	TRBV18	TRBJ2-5	CASSPLSSGSSKTQYF	TGTGCCAGCTCACCACTATCTAGCGGGAGTAGCAAGACCCAGTACTTC
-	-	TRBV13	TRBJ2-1	CASSPGTGTYNEQFF	TGTGCCAGCAGCCCCGGGACTGGCACCTACAATGAGCAGTTCTTC
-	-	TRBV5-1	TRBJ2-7	CASSLHTSYEQYF	TGCGCCAGCAGCTTGCACACCTCCTACGAGCAGTACTTC